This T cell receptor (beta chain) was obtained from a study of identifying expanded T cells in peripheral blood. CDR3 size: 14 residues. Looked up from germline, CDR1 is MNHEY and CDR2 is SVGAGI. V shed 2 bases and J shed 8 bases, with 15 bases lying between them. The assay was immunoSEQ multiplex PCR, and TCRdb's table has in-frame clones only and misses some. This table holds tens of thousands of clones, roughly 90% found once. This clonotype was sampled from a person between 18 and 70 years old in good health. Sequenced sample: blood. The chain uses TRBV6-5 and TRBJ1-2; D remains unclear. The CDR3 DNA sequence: TGTGCCAGCAGTTACCATTCGGGCACCCTCGGCTACACCTTC. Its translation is CASSYHSGTLGYTF.